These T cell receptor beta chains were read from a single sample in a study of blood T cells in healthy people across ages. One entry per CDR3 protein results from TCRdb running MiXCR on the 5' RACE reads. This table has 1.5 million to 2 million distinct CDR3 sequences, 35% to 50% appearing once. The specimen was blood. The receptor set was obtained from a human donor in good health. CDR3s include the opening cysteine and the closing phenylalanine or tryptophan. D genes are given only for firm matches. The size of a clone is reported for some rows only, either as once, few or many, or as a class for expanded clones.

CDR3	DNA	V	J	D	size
CSIESGTGPEKLFF	TGCAGCATTGAATCGGGGACTGGCCCTGAAAAACTGTTTTTT	TRBV29-1	TRBJ1-4	NA	NA
CASTPSFGTGGSEQFF	TGTGCCAGCACTCCGTCCTTCGGGACAGGTGGATCTGAGCAGTTCTTC	TRBV25-1	TRBJ2-1	TRBD1	NA
CASSLPGQGGYTF	TGTGCCAGCAGTTTACCCGGACAAGGCGGCTACACCTTC	TRBV7-9	TRBJ1-2	NA	NA
CSARENARGETQYF	TGCAGTGCTAGAGAAAACGCGAGGGGAGAGACCCAGTACTTC	TRBV20-1	TRBJ2-5	NA	NA
CSSGATARGEQFF	TGCAGCTCTGGGGCTACCGCACGGGGTGAGCAGTTCTTC	TRBV29-1	TRBJ2-1	NA	NA
CATSGPPGTLNTGELFF	TGTGCCACCAGCGGCCCACCCGGGACATTGAACACCGGGGAGCTGTTTTTT	TRBV15	TRBJ2-2	NA	NA
CASSYSETGGHEKLFF	TGTGCCAGCAGTTATTCCGAGACAGGGGGCCACGAAAAACTGTTTTTT	TRBV7-3	TRBJ1-4	TRBD1	once
CASSYPIGTGYNEQFF	TGTGCCAGCAGTTACCCCATCGGGACAGGGTACAATGAGCAGTTCTTC	TRBV6-5	TRBJ2-1	TRBD1	few
CSVGPAGGQETQYF	TGCAGCGTTGGTCCGGCAGGGGGGCAAGAGACCCAGTACTTC	TRBV29-1	TRBJ2-5	NA	NA
CSASSQSPYEQYF	TGCAGTGCTAGTTCACAGAGTCCCTACGAGCAGTACTTC	TRBV20-1	TRBJ2-7	NA	NA
CAISDRDGSNTEAFF	TGTGCCATCAGTGATAGGGACGGATCGAACACTGAAGCTTTCTTT	TRBV10-3	TRBJ1-1	NA	few
CASRDRTGFYNEQFF	TGTGCCAGCAGAGACCGGACAGGGTTCTACAATGAGCAGTTCTTC	TRBV12-3/TRBV12-4	TRBJ2-1	TRBD1	NA
CASSQEFAYEQYF	TGTGCCAGCAGCCAAGAATTCGCCTACGAGCAGTACTTC	TRBV14	TRBJ2-7	NA	NA
CASSPGWDRKYGYTF	TGTGCCAGCAGCCCCGGATGGGACAGAAAGTATGGCTACACCTTC	TRBV7-9	TRBJ1-2	TRBD1	NA
CASSSLAGGLKNIQYF	TGTGCCAGCAGTTCACTAGCGGGGGGGCTCAAAAACATTCAGTACTTC	TRBV12-3/TRBV12-4	TRBJ2-4	TRBD2	few
CASTARVGVETQYF	TGTGCCAGCACCGCTCGAGTCGGGGTGGAGACCCAGTACTTC	TRBV3-1	TRBJ2-5	NA	NA
CSVESQSYGYTF	TGCAGCGTTGAGTCCCAATCCTATGGCTACACCTTC	TRBV29-1	TRBJ1-2	NA	few
CASSLDRARTDTQYF	TGCGCCAGCAGCTTGGACAGGGCCCGCACAGATACGCAGTATTTT	TRBV5-1	TRBJ2-3	NA	few
CASSMLQGRTSSEQFF	TGTGCCAGTAGTATGCTACAGGGGAGGACGTCAAGTGAGCAGTTCTTC	TRBV19	TRBJ2-1	NA	NA
CASSYSGTEETQYF	TGTGCCAGCAGTTACTCGGGTACCGAAGAGACCCAGTACTTC	TRBV6-5	TRBJ2-5	NA	NA
CASSLARGRGEKLFF	TGTGCCAGCAGCTTAGCCAGGGGGCGCGGGGAAAAACTGTTTTTT	TRBV11-2	TRBJ1-4	TRBD1	few
CSVETWTGPNYGYTF	TGCAGCGTTGAAACTTGGACAGGGCCAAACTATGGCTACACCTTC	TRBV29-1	TRBJ1-2	TRBD1	NA